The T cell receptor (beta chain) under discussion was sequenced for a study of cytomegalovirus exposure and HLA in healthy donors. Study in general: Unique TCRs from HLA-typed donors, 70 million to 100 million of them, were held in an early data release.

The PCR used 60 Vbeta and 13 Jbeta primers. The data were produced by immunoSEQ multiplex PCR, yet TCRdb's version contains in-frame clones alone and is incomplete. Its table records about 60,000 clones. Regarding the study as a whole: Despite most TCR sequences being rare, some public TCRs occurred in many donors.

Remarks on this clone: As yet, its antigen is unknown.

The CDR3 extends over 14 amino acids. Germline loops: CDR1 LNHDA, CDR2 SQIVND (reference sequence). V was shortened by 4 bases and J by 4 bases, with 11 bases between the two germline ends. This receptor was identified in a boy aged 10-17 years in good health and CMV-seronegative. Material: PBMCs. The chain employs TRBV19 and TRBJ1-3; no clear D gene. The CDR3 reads CASSTEGRGNTIYF. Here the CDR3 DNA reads TGTGCCAGTAGTACCGAAGGGAGAGGAAACACCATATATTTT. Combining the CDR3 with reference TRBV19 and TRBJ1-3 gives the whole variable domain DGGITQSPKYLFRKEGQNVTLSCEQNLNHDAMYWYRQDPGQGLRLIYYSQIVNDFQKGDIAEGYSVSREKKESFPLTVTSAQKNPTAFYLCASSTEGRGNTIYFGEGSWLTVV.